Listed below are T cell receptor beta chains from one sample, sequenced in a study of blood T cell repertoires in COVID-19. Method: immunoSEQ multiplex PCR; TCRdb's copy keeps in-frame clones and lacks some. The sample has approximately 200,000 clones, around four fifths seen once. Sequences were obtained from peripheral blood. The receptors come from a woman younger than 45 with acute or convalescent COVID-19. Each CDR3 is given without its conserved first and last residue. The D gene is left open where the match is weak.

CDR3 protein: ASSPSAGRAGAYEQY
V gene: TRBV27
D gene: TRBD2

CDR3 protein: ASSYSDSSYEQY
V gene: TRBV6-5
D gene: NA

CDR3 protein: ASISTGTNEKLF
V gene: TRBV28
D gene: TRBD1

CDR3 protein: ASRKTDYEQY
V gene: TRBV27
D gene: NA

CDR3 protein: ASTPRRGPGWNTEAF
V gene: TRBV6-2/TRBV6-3
D gene: TRBD1

CDR3 protein: AWSTGQGSSGYT
V gene: TRBV30
D gene: TRBD1

CDR3 protein: ASSREGNTEAF
V gene: TRBV6-6
D gene: NA

CDR3 protein: ASSRRQGPEEKLF
V gene: TRBV27
D gene: TRBD1

CDR3 protein: ASSLVHDYEQY
V gene: TRBV7-2
D gene: NA

CDR3 protein: ASSPGTARSGNTIY
V gene: TRBV5-8
D gene: TRBD1

CDR3 protein: ASSFPRQGVGKETQY
V gene: TRBV5-4
D gene: TRBD1

CDR3 protein: ASSTPLQTFYT
V gene: TRBV6-5
D gene: NA

CDR3 protein: ASRDRGAYEQY
V gene: TRBV6-5
D gene: TRBD1

CDR3 protein: ASAVIVFGGDTEAF
V gene: TRBV7-9
D gene: NA

CDR3 protein: ASSVGGNSYGYT
V gene: TRBV2
D gene: NA

CDR3 protein: ASSTRGTSAGELF
V gene: TRBV19
D gene: TRBD2

CDR3 protein: ASSRPEDYNSPLH
V gene: TRBV5-4
D gene: NA

CDR3 protein: ASSATRQGFIGYT
V gene: TRBV25-1
D gene: TRBD1

CDR3 protein: ASRGRSQY
V gene: TRBV2
D gene: NA

CDR3 protein: ASSQGWKAGGYNEQF
V gene: TRBV3-1/TRBV3-2
D gene: TRBD1

CDR3 protein: ASSLGLGQINNEQF
V gene: TRBV27
D gene: TRBD1

CDR3 protein: ATSRDAGHRTNYGYT
V gene: TRBV15
D gene: NA

CDR3 protein: ASSDFSPGSGGRSTGELF
V gene: TRBV6-4
D gene: TRBD2

CDR3 protein: ASSIGQSLYGYT
V gene: TRBV19
D gene: NA

CDR3 protein: AWGRTNEKLF
V gene: TRBV30
D gene: NA

CDR3 protein: AWSVPGQGIEPQH
V gene: TRBV30
D gene: NA

CDR3 protein: ASSLGTEETQY
V gene: TRBV5-1
D gene: NA

CDR3 protein: ASSSTGALYEKLF
V gene: TRBV28
D gene: TRBD1

CDR3 protein: ASSQDLSGYQPQH
V gene: TRBV4-2
D gene: NA

CDR3 protein: ASSAATASGNQPQH
V gene: TRBV6-1
D gene: NA

CDR3 protein: ATGGSSSGNTIY
V gene: TRBV10-3
D gene: NA

CDR3 protein: SVRQAMNTEAF
V gene: TRBV29-1
D gene: NA

CDR3 protein: ASSSFGGATEAF
V gene: TRBV7-9
D gene: NA

CDR3 protein: ASSPDGGPQETQY
V gene: TRBV5-1
D gene: NA

CDR3 protein: ASTSISGKYEQY
V gene: TRBV27
D gene: TRBD2

CDR3 protein: ASSGAEAF
V gene: TRBV12-3/TRBV12-4
D gene: NA

CDR3 protein: ASSSYGGTDYGYT
V gene: TRBV4-2
D gene: NA

CDR3 protein: ASTPLGQIYGYT
V gene: TRBV28
D gene: NA

CDR3 protein: ASTLDRGQDTQY
V gene: TRBV2
D gene: TRBD1

CDR3 protein: ASSRAGTGPSGANVLT
V gene: TRBV6-6
D gene: TRBD1

CDR3 protein: ASSLQASGDGYT
V gene: TRBV28
D gene: NA

CDR3 protein: ASSPDRAAYEQY
V gene: TRBV5-1
D gene: TRBD1

CDR3 protein: ASSGRGTEAF
V gene: TRBV19
D gene: NA